The 26 T cell receptor beta chains below all came from one sample that was sequenced in a study of shared clonotypes between healthy human individuals. Sequencing used immunoSEQ multiplex PCR; TCRdb keeps in-frame clones, though not all of them. The table records approximately 2.1 million clones, 85% to 95% of them present only once. Material: naive CD4+ T cells from PBMCs. Subset of the sample: CD45RA+ positively selected. Every receptor here comes from a young man in good health. Some clones in this sample may be carry-over from other donors' samples.

V gene TRBV5-1 combines with J gene TRBJ2-5; TRBD1 aligns across 7 bases. The CDR3 has 15 residues. J was trimmed by 1 base and V by 2 bases; bases with no gene match: 5. CDR1 and CDR2 (germline): SGHRS, YFSETQ. As DNA, the CDR3 is TGCGCCAGCAGCTTCTTGCGGACAGGCCAAGAGACCCAGTACTTC. It yields the protein CASSFLRTGQETQYF.

The gene calls are TRBV5-1 and TRBJ2-1; 8 bases match TRBD2. The CDR3 spans 15 residues. Germline V gene lookup returns CDR1 SGHRS and CDR2 YFSETQ. The J segment lost 3 bases and the V segment lost 1 base, leaving 3 bases of the junction unmatched. The CDR3 is CASSLRSGSYNEQFF. In DNA form, the CDR3 reads TGCGCCAGCAGCTTGAGGAGCGGGAGCTACAATGAGCAGTTCTTC.

In this sample, this clone turned up a few times. This chain uses TRBV29-1 with TRBJ1-1, with TRBD1 as a possible D gene (5 bases). This CDR3 is built from 13 residues. V lost 8 bases to trimming and J lost 0 bases, with 13 bases between them. Per the germline V gene, CDR1 is SQVTM and CDR2 is ANQGSEA. The CDR3 is CSLRTDMNTEAFF. As DNA, the CDR3 is TGCAGCCTCCGGACGGACATGAACACTGAAGCTTTCTTT.

V is TRBV6-6 and J is TRBJ1-1, with D hard to call. V lost 5 bases and J lost 1, with 8 bases in between. CDR1 and CDR2 (germline): MNHNY, SVGAGI (reference sequence). The CDR3 length is 13 residues. The chain's CDR3 is CASSDLGNTEAFF. CDR3 nucleotide sequence: TGTGCCAGCAGTGACCTAGGGAACACTGAAGCTTTCTTT.

CDR3 in amino acids: CASSHLLSGRAINVHEQYF. The CDR3 nucleotides are TGCGCCAGCAGCCATCTACTTAGCGGGAGGGCCATAAACGTCCACGAGCAGTACTTC. The chain couples TRBV4-1 to TRBJ2-7, with 11 bases identical to TRBD2. CDR3 length equals 19 residues. Trimming took 3 bases from V and 5 from J; bases not matched to a gene: 18. Germline CDR1 is MGHRA and CDR2 is YSYEKL.

The chain has TRBV2 and TRBJ2-1; D unresolved. Trimming pared 8 bases from V and 0 bases from J, leaving 11 bases between. This CDR3 has 14 residues. Germline V gene sequence: CDR1 SNHLY, CDR2 FYNNEI. The CDR3 reads CASYSWSSYNEQFF. The CDR3 DNA reads TGTGCCAGCTACTCCTGGAGCTCCTACAATGAGCAGTTCTTC.

CDR3 region: CASSLESLSYEQYF. CDR3 DNA sequence: TGTGCCAGCAGCTTAGAGTCGCTTAGCTACGAGCAGTACTTC. The genes are TRBV7-6 and TRBJ2-7; D remains ambiguous. V lost 1 base and J 3 bases, leaving 10 bases between the germline ends. CDR1 and CDR2 (germline): SGHVS, FNYEAQ. The CDR3 covers 14 residues.

J is TRBJ1-5 and V is TRBV5-1, with D hard to call. The V gene's germline CDR1 is SGHRS and CDR2 YFSETQ. This CDR3 has 16 amino acids. Trimming cost V 0 bases and J 5 bases, with 15 bases left between them. The CDR3 here is CASSLVPTGSDQPQHF. The CDR3, as DNA: TGCGCCAGCAGCTTGGTACCAACTGGGTCGGATCAGCCCCAGCATTTT.

The V call is TRBV11-2, the J call TRBJ2-6; the D gene is possibly TRBD2 (7 bases). V lost 1 base, J lost 4 bases, and 17 bases lay in between. This CDR3 spans 18 amino acids. CDR1 and CDR2 (germline): SGHAT, FQNNGV. CDR3: CASSLGFRGAQGANVLTF. DNA for the CDR3: TGTGCCAGCAGCTTAGGCTTTCGGGGGGCGCAGGGGGCCAACGTCCTGACTTTC.

This clone was found once. CDR3 bases: TGTGCCAGCAGCCAAAAGGGGACAGGGGCGATAGGCACCGGGGAGCTGTTTTTT. Translated, it gives CASSQKGTGAIGTGELFF. The gene calls are TRBV7-8 and TRBJ2-2; 10 nucleotides line up with TRBD1. CDR3 size: 18 residues. Germline V CDR1 and CDR2: SGHVS, FQNEAQ. Trimming took 5 bases from V and 4 from J; bases not matched to a gene: 13.

The V call is TRBV28, the J call TRBJ1-5; D possibly corresponds to TRBD1 (6 bases). The germline V and J ends were trimmed by 10 bases and 5 bases, with 15 bases remaining between them. CDR3 length: 13 residues. CDR1 MDHEN and CDR2 SYDVKM come from the germline V gene. CDR3 bases: TGTGCCATTCCAGGGGCACCGGATCAGCCCCAGCATTTT. Translated, it gives CAIPGAPDQPQHF. Using reference TRBV28 and TRBJ1-5 for the parts outside the CDR3, the full variable domain is DVKVTQSSRYLVKRTGEKVFLECVQDMDHENMFWYRQDPGLGLRLIYFSYDVKMKEKGDIPEGYSVSREKKERFSLILESASTNQTSMYLCAIPGAPDQPQHFGDGTRLSIL.

This clone was counted once. This chain joins TRBV10-3 and TRBJ2-4, with 9 nucleotides matching TRBD1. This CDR3 is 15 amino acids long. The junction had 8 bases not matched to a gene; V was cut back by 5 bases and J by 6 bases. The germline gives CDR1 ENHRY, CDR2 SYGVKD. Here the CDR3 reads CAISRQGGFGNIQYF. In DNA, the CDR3 is TGTGCCATCAGTCGACAGGGGGGGTTTGGAAACATTCAGTACTTC.

This clone was seen just once. The V gene is TRBV5-1, the J gene TRBJ2-5, with a possible D match to TRBD1 (6 bases). Trimming took off 4 bases at V and 1 base at J, with 17 bases between the two ends. The CDR3 spans 16 residues. Germline assignment: CDR1 SGHRS and CDR2 YFSETQ. CDR3 coding DNA: TGCGCCAGCAGCGCAAGCCGAGGGACAACCCAAGAGACCCAGTACTTC. Amino acid sequence: CASSASRGTTQETQYF.

CDR3 DNA sequence: TGTGCCAGCAGTTTAAAGAGAGCTGAGCAGTTCTTC. The encoded protein is CASSLKRAEQFF. The V gene is TRBV28, the J gene TRBJ2-1; no clear D. In germline, CDR1 is MDHEN, CDR2 SYDVKM. The CDR3 extends over 12 amino acids. Trimming left V 2 bases short and J 9 bases short, with 8 bases between.

This chain uses TRBV7-9 with TRBJ1-1; D unresolved. Trimming left V 4 bases short and J 0 bases short, with 12 bases between. Germline assignment: CDR1 SEHNR and CDR2 FQNEAQ (reference sequence). The CDR3 runs to 15 residues. Here the CDR3 DNA reads TGTGCCAGCAGCTACTTCAGTAGCATGAACACTGAAGCTTTCTTT. It codes for CASSYFSSMNTEAFF. Full variable domain (outside the CDR3, taken from reference TRBV7-9 and TRBJ1-1): DTGVSQNPRHKITKRGQNVTFRCDPISEHNRLYWYRQTLGQGPEFLTYFQNEAQLEKSRLLSDRFSAERPKGSFSTLEIQRTEQGDSAMYLCASSYFSSMNTEAFFGQGTRLTVV.

The rearrangement links TRBV2 to TRBJ2-4; D may match TRBD1 or TRBD2 (5 bases each). V was pared by 4 bases and J by 9 bases, with 13 bases between. CDR1 and CDR2 (germline): SNHLY, FYNNEI. The CDR3 is 13 amino acids. CDR3 residues: CASSAQVGGIQYF. The DNA of the CDR3 is TGTGCCAGCAGTGCGCAGGTTGGGGGCATTCAGTACTTC.

This sequence joins TRBV5-4 and TRBJ1-3; D may be TRBD1 (6 bases). CDR1 and CDR2 (germline): SGHNT, YYREEE (reference sequence). The V end lost 0 bases, the J end lost 4 bases, and 14 bases lay between the germline ends. This CDR3 is 16 amino acids long. DNA of the CDR3: TGTGCCAGCAGCTTGGGGGACACCCGCGCGGGAAACACCATATATTTT. Translating gives CASSLGDTRAGNTIYF.

This clone has a single count. The chain has TRBV5-1 and TRBJ2-3, with a tentative D call TRBD1 (5 bases). The germline gives CDR1 SGHRS, CDR2 YFSETQ. V was clipped by 3 bases and J by 6 bases, with 14 bases between them. The length of the CDR3 is 14 residues. CDR3 sequence (DNA): TGCGCCAGCAGCTGGTGGGGCTTAGGCGATACGCAGTATTTT. This sequence encodes CASSWWGLGDTQYF. The whole variable domain, filled in from reference TRBV5-1 and TRBJ2-3, reads KAGVTQTPRYLIKTRGQQVTLSCSPISGHRSVSWYQQTPGQGLQFLFEYFSETQRNKGNFPGRFSGRQFSNSRSEMNVSTLELGDSALYLCASSWWGLGDTQYFGPGTRLTVL.

The V call is TRBV28, the J call TRBJ2-5; D is uncertain. Germline V gene data show CDR1 as MDHEN and CDR2 as SYDVKM. V was pared by 5 bases and J by 3 bases, with 4 bases between. The CDR3 has 11 residues. As DNA, the CDR3 is TGTGCCAGCAGTACCAAAGAGACCCAGTACTTC. Its protein is CASSTKETQYF.

This chain uses TRBV7-9 with TRBJ1-2; a weak D match, TRBD1 (5 bases). The V gene lost 5 bases and the J gene lost 0 bases, with 10 bases spanning the gap. The CDR3 has 14 residues. From germline, CDR1 is SEHNR and CDR2 FQNEAQ (reference sequence). Here the CDR3 DNA reads TGTGCCAGCAGCCGGGACCTAGCTAACTATGGCTACACCTTC. This codes for CASSRDLANYGYTF. Together with reference TRBV7-9 and TRBJ1-2, the CDR3 gives the full variable domain: DTGVSQNPRHKITKRGQNVTFRCDPISEHNRLYWYRQTLGQGPEFLTYFQNEAQLEKSRLLSDRFSAERPKGSFSTLEIQRTEQGDSAMYLCASSRDLANYGYTFGSGTRLTVV.

For this clone: This sample includes further DNA sequences coding for the same CDR3. The rearrangement links TRBV15 to TRBJ2-3; D might be TRBD1 (6 bases). Between the trimmed V and J ends, which lost 8 bases and 2 bases, there was a span of 11 bases. Germline CDR1 LNHNV, CDR2 YYDKDF (reference sequence). The CDR3 has 13 amino acids. DNA for the CDR3: TGTGCCACCGAGACAGGCTCCACAGATACGCAGTATTTT. It translates to CATETGSTDTQYF. Based on the CDR3 plus reference TRBV15 and TRBJ2-3, the full variable domain is DAMVIQNPRYQVTQFGKPVTLSCSQTLNHNVMYWYQQKSSQAPKLLFHYYDKDFNNEADTPDNFQSRRPNTSFCFLDIRSPGLGDTAMYLCATETGSTDTQYFGPGTRLTVL.

The chain carries TRBV7-3 and TRBJ2-1; D gene unclear. The germline V and J ends were trimmed by 6 bases and 8 bases, with 14 bases remaining between them. The CDR3 has 13 residues. Germline V lookup: CDR1 SGHTA, CDR2 FQGTGA. The CDR3 loop reads CASRPDGTHEQFF. In nucleotides, the CDR3 is TGTGCCAGCAGACCCGACGGTACCCATGAGCAGTTCTTC.

The chain links TRBV25-1 to TRBJ1-5, with 9 nucleotides matching TRBD1. CDR1 and CDR2 (germline): MGHDK, SYGVNS. This CDR3 spans 14 amino acids. The V segment lost 6 bases and the J segment 2 bases; nucleotides outside the gene matches: 2. CDR3 DNA: TGTGCCAGCAGGGGACAGGGTGGCAATCAGCCCCAGCATTTT. Translated: CASRGQGGNQPQHF.

This clone was recorded once. The J gene is TRBJ1-2, the V gene TRBV29-1; the match to TRBD1 covers 7 bases. Germline CDR1 and CDR2: SQVTM and ANQGSEA. J was trimmed by 4 bases and V by 1 base; bases with no gene match: 9. The CDR3 totals 15 residues. In DNA, the CDR3 is TGCAGCGTTGAAGGACAGGGAATTAAATCCTATGGCTACACCTTC. This gives the protein CSVEGQGIKSYGYTF.

The chain is built from TRBV2 and TRBJ2-3; 11 bases map to TRBD2. V lost 9 bases to trimming and J lost 3 bases; unmatched junction nucleotides: 8. This CDR3 is built from 15 residues. In germline, CDR1 is SNHLY, CDR2 FYNNEI. CDR3 coding DNA: TGTGCCAGTAGACTAGCGGGAACGGGAACAGATACGCAGTATTTT. It codes for CASRLAGTGTDTQYF.

The chain combines TRBV6-1 with TRBJ2-7; tentatively, D is TRBD1 or TRBD2 (5 bases each). The CDR3 runs 11 residues. CDR1 MNHNS and CDR2 SASEGT come from the germline V gene. Deletions cut 4 bases from V and 6 bases from J, with 7 bases between. The CDR3 spells CASSVGTEQYF. The CDR3, as DNA: TGTGCCAGCAGTGTGGGGACCGAGCAGTACTTC.